These 16 T cell receptor beta chains originate from one sample sequenced in a study of OX40 agonist ivuxolimab in advanced cancers. Produced via immunoSEQ multiplex PCR; TCRdb's table is partial and in-frame only. The profile shows about 50,000 clones, more than 75% of them singletons. The sample consisted of CD4+ or CD8+ T cells sorted from blood, taken in a trial of the OX40 agonist ivuxolimab. The receptor source for this set is an adult with an advanced solid tumor such as melanoma, head and neck, liver or kidney cancer.

The chain links TRBV6-4 to TRBJ2-7; D gene uncertain. CDR3 length: 12 amino acids. V was trimmed by 4 bases and J by 2 bases, leaving 6 bases between them. Germline CDR1 MRHNA, CDR2 SNTAGT. The CDR3 region has the DNA TGTGCCAGCAGTGTCCCCCCCTACGAGCAGTACTTC. Amino acids: CASSVPPYEQYF.

This chain links TRBV11-3 with TRBJ2-4; 9 bases fit TRBD2. CDR3 length: 13 residues. The trim removed 3 bases at V and 6 bases at J, leaving 0 bases unmatched. The germline CDR1 and CDR2 sequences are SGHNT and YENEEA. The CDR3 nucleotides are TGTGCCAGCAGCTTTAGCGGGGGAAACATTCAGTACTTC. It yields the protein CASSFSGGNIQYF.

CDR3 DNA: TGTGCCAGCAGCTTAGACAGAGCATATGGCTACACCTTC. Translated, it gives CASSLDRAYGYTF. The chain combines TRBV7-6 with TRBJ1-2; no clear D gene. V lost 1 base and J 5 bases, leaving 8 bases between the germline ends. CDR3 length: 13 amino acids. CDR1 is SGHVS, CDR2 FNYEAQ, per germline.

This chain uses TRBV18 with TRBJ1-2, with D possibly TRBD1 on 6 matching bases. V was shortened by 4 bases and J by 1 base, with 13 bases between the two germline ends. The CDR3 consists of 15 residues. Looked up from germline, CDR1 is KGHSH and CDR2 is LQKENI. The CDR3 sequence: CASSREAGVNYGYTF. The CDR3 nucleotides are TGTGCCAGCTCACGAGAGGCAGGGGTTAACTATGGCTACACCTTC.

The chain recombines TRBV5-1 with TRBJ2-1, with 7 bases that match TRBD2. Germline values: CDR1 SGHRS, CDR2 YFSETQ. V gave up 1 base and J gave up 0 bases; unmatched junction bases: 7. This CDR3 comprises 17 residues. The CDR3 protein is CASSLISGLSSYNEQFF. The CDR3 bases are TGCGCCAGCAGCTTGATTAGCGGGCTTAGCTCCTACAATGAGCAGTTCTTC.

This chain links TRBV21-1 with TRBJ1-4; the tabulated D call, TRBD1, remains unverified against the DNA. TRBV21-1 is assigned pseudogene status. The CDR3 has 15 amino acids. The CDR3 sequence is CASSKEGNRGEKLFF. As DNA, the CDR3 is TGTGCCAGCAGCAAAGAGGGGAACAGGGGCGAAAAACTGTTTTTT.

The chain links TRBV28 to TRBJ2-7; 7 bases are shared with TRBD1. Per the germline V gene, CDR1 is MDHEN and CDR2 is SYDVKM. This CDR3 spans 14 amino acids. Trimming cost V 6 bases and J 3 bases; bases outside gene matches: 8. CDR3 nucleotides: TGTGCCAGCAGAGAGACCGGGACAGTCTACGAGCAGTACTTC. As protein: CASRETGTVYEQYF.

The rearrangement links TRBV19 to TRBJ1-4; 8 bases are a match to TRBD1. Trimming took 6 bases from V and 5 from J; bases not matched to a gene: 5. This CDR3 is 14 amino acids long. Germline V lookup: CDR1 LNHDA, CDR2 SQIVND (reference sequence). The CDR3 is CASRKDRGNEKLFF. The CDR3 DNA reads TGTGCCAGTAGGAAAGACAGGGGCAATGAAAAACTGTTTTTT. Complete variable domain (other parts from reference TRBV19 and TRBJ1-4): DGGITQSPKYLFRKEGQNVTLSCEQNLNHDAMYWYRQDPGQGLRLIYYSQIVNDFQKGDIAEGYSVSREKKESFPLTVTSAQKNPTAFYLCASRKDRGNEKLFFGSGTQLSVL.

This rearrangement joins TRBV4-3 to TRBJ2-7, with 9 bases identical to TRBD2. From germline, CDR1 is LGHNA and CDR2 YSLEER. The CDR3 runs to 15 residues. V trimming: 1 base; J trimming: 2 bases; junction bases outside the gene matches: 3. DNA for the CDR3: TGCGCCAGCAGCCAAGTGCTAGCGGGAACCTACGAGCAGTACTTC. Protein: CASSQVLAGTYEQYF.

This clone is medium-sized by share. CDR3 nucleotide sequence: TGTGCCACCGAGCTCCCGGACAGGGGGAGAGAAAAACTGTTTTTT. Amino acids: CATELPDRGREKLFF. V gene TRBV7-9 combines with J gene TRBJ1-4; 10 bases agree with TRBD1. Germline CDR1 SEHNR, CDR2 FQNEAQ (reference sequence). With V trimmed by 10 bases and J by 8 bases, 13 bases remained unmatched. The CDR3 extends over 15 amino acids.

In this sample, this clone turned up once. The V and J genes are TRBV11-2 and TRBJ2-1, with D possibly called TRBD1 or TRBD2 (5 bases each). The CDR3 sequence is 16 residues long. From germline, CDR1 is SGHAT and CDR2 FQNNGV. Trimming took off 0 bases at V and 6 bases at J, with 15 bases between the two ends. The CDR3 DNA reads as TGTGCCAGCAGCTTAGATAGTAGGGTGAGGGGCAATGAGCAGTTCTTC. This encodes CASSLDSRVRGNEQFF.

This rearrangement joins TRBV2 to TRBJ2-3; no firm D call. The CDR3 sequence is 15 residues long. Per the germline V gene, CDR1 is SNHLY and CDR2 is FYNNEI. V shed 1 base and J shed 2 bases, with 10 bases lying between them. As DNA, the CDR3 is TGTGCCAGCAGTGAAGGTGGCAGCCACACAGATACGCAGTATTTT. This encodes CASSEGGSHTDTQYF.

The V gene is TRBV28, the J gene TRBJ2-3, with D unresolved. CDR1 is MDHEN, CDR2 SYDVKM, per germline. V gave up 6 bases and J gave up 3 bases, with 10 bases separating them. This CDR3 has 13 residues. CDR3 protein: CASRRGRTDTQYF. CDR3 DNA sequence: TGTGCCAGCAGGCGAGGTCGTACAGATACGCAGTATTTT.

This clone showed up just once. The rearrangement joins TRBV6-5 to TRBJ1-5; D perhaps matches TRBD1 (6 bases). This CDR3 contains 15 residues. Germline V CDR1 and CDR2: MNHEY, SVGAGI. Trimming left V 6 bases short and J 0 bases short, with 12 bases between. The CDR3 loop reads CASRQGTFSNQPQHF. CDR3 bases: TGTGCCAGCAGACAGGGAACCTTTAGCAATCAGCCCCAGCATTTT.

The gene calls are TRBV4-3 and TRBJ1-1, with D uncertain. This CDR3 is 14 amino acids long. Trimming removed 1 base at V and 1 base at J, with 7 bases between. Per the germline V gene, CDR1 is LGHNA and CDR2 is YSLEER. The CDR3 spells CASSQVAWNTEAFF. As DNA, the CDR3 is TGCGCCAGCAGCCAAGTAGCGTGGAACACTGAAGCTTTCTTT.

As DNA, the CDR3 is TGTGCCTGGAGTGTGGATACCAATCAGCCCCAGCATTTT. Protein product: CAWSVDTNQPQHF. This chain connects TRBV30 to TRBJ1-5; D not resolved. V shed 0 bases and J shed 3 bases, with 6 bases lying between them. This CDR3 contains 13 residues. CDR1 and CDR2 from the germline V gene are GTSNPN and SVGIG (reference sequence).